These T cell receptor beta chains were read from a single sample in a study of T cell repertoires in cytomegalovirus infection. Their specific antigens are unknown. TCRdb recomputed calls from the reads with MiXCR, one row per CDR3 protein. The table shows roughly 500,000 distinct CDR3 sequences, with 30% to 40% occurring only once. Sequences were derived from cultured PBMCs, sampled from culture after CMV antigen stimulation. The receptors were sampled from a human donor in good health (CMV status not recorded). Some clones in this sample may be carry-over from other donors' samples. The CDR3 runs from the conserved cysteine through the conserved F or W. D genes are given only for firm matches. For some rows the clone size is stated as once, few or many, or as a class when expanded; others skip it.

CDR3 DNA,CDR3 protein,V gene,J gene,D gene,clone size
TGTGCCAGTACCCCCGTCAGGGCTAATCAGCCCCAGCATTTT,CASTPVRANQPQHF,TRBV19,TRBJ1-5,NA,NA
TGTGCCAGCAGTTTCCGGACAGGGTTGGGCAATGAGCAGTTCTTC,CASSFRTGLGNEQFF,TRBV27,TRBJ2-1,TRBD1,few
TGTGCCAGCAGCTTAGACAGAGCGGGAGTTTATGAGCAGTTCTTC,CASSLDRAGVYEQFF,TRBV7-9,TRBJ2-1,TRBD2,many
TGCGCCAGCAGCAAAGAACTAGCGGGAGGGCGTAATTTCAGTGAGCAGTTCTTC,CASSKELAGGRNFSEQFF,TRBV4-1,TRBJ2-1,TRBD2,NA
TGTGCCAGCAGCTCCACGATAGCGGGAGGAAGGTTCTTC,CASSSTIAGGRFF,TRBV11-1,TRBJ2-1,TRBD2,few
TGTGCCAGCAGTTTTGGGGGACAGGCACCCTACTATGGCTACACCTTC,CASSFGGQAPYYGYTF,TRBV7-2,TRBJ1-2,TRBD1,NA
TGTGCCAGCAGCTTCTCAGGAGTCCAGTACTTC,CASSFSGVQYF,TRBV7-9,TRBJ2-7,NA,NA
TGTGCCAGCGGGTTTGGGCGCGGCACTGAAGCTTTCTTT,CASGFGRGTEAFF,TRBV6-2/TRBV6-3,TRBJ1-1,NA,NA
TGTGCCAGCAGTTTAACCCCGGGACTAGCGTCCTACGAGCAGTACTTC,CASSLTPGLASYEQYF,TRBV6-2/TRBV6-3,TRBJ2-7,TRBD2,few
TGTGCCTGGAGTGAGGGTAATGAGCAGTTCTTC,CAWSEGNEQFF,TRBV30,TRBJ2-1,NA,NA
TGCGCCAGCAGCCAACCCAGGGGAGGCTGGGAGCAGTTCTTC,CASSQPRGGWEQFF,TRBV4-1,TRBJ2-1,NA,few
TGTGCCAGCTCACCACCTGGGGATGCAGATACGCAGTATTTT,CASSPPGDADTQYF,TRBV18,TRBJ2-3,NA,NA
TGTTCCAGCAGCCTTCACAGGAGCGCGGCCTACGAGCAGTACTTC,CSSSLHRSAAYEQYF,TRBV7-2,TRBJ2-7,NA,once
TGTGCCAGCAGTTTAAACAGGGGCGGTTCACCCCTCCACTTT,CASSLNRGGSPLHF,TRBV12-3/TRBV12-4,TRBJ1-6,TRBD1,few
TGTGCCAGCAGCTGGAATGGCTTCTATGGCTACACCTTC,CASSWNGFYGYTF,TRBV7-2,TRBJ1-2,NA,NA
TGTGCCAGCAGCCAGCAAGCGGACTTCACCGGGGAGCTGTTTTTT,CASSQQADFTGELFF,TRBV7-2,TRBJ2-2,NA,many
TGTGCCAGCAGCTGGACAGGGGGCGCCGGGGAGCTGTTTTTT,CASSWTGGAGELFF,TRBV11-3,TRBJ2-2,TRBD1,NA
TGTGCCAGCAGTCCCCAGGGATGGACTGAAGCTTTCTTT,CASSPQGWTEAFF,TRBV12-3/TRBV12-4,TRBJ1-1,NA,NA
TGTGCCAGCAGCTTACACGACAGGGCCTACGAGCAGTACTTC,CASSLHDRAYEQYF,TRBV7-6,TRBJ2-7,TRBD1,few
TGTGCCAGCAGCTTAATCAATGTCCTTGGAGGGGCTGAAGCTTTCTTT,CASSLINVLGGAEAFF,TRBV7-9,TRBJ1-1,NA,once
TGTGCCAGCAAGATGGAGGTGACAGAGACCCAGTACTTC,CASKMEVTETQYF,TRBV6-2/TRBV6-3,TRBJ2-5,NA,NA
TGCAGCGTCCGGGGGACTAGCGGGAGAACCTACAATGAGCAGTTCTTC,CSVRGTSGRTYNEQFF,TRBV29-1,TRBJ2-1,TRBD2,NA
TGCAGTGCTTCGGGACTAGCGGGAGTGGGGGAGACCCAGTACTTC,CSASGLAGVGETQYF,TRBV20-1,TRBJ2-5,TRBD2,NA
TGTGCCAGCAGCTTACGCGGGAGGGGAGGAGAGACCCAGTACTTC,CASSLRGRGGETQYF,TRBV7-2,TRBJ2-5,TRBD2,NA
TGTGCCAGCAGCTTAGATGGGGTCGGGGGGAACGATGAGCAGTTCTTC,CASSLDGVGGNDEQFF,TRBV11-3,TRBJ2-1,TRBD2,few
TGCGCCAGCAGCTTGAGGACTAGCGGGGCCCCCTACAATGAGCAGTTCTTC,CASSLRTSGAPYNEQFF,TRBV5-1,TRBJ2-1,TRBD2,NA
TGCAGTGCTTACCCGGGAAGCGAGCAGTTCTTC,CSAYPGSEQFF,TRBV20-1,TRBJ2-1,NA,NA
TGTGCCATCAGAGGCGCGACAGGGGCTGGAGATACGCAGTATTTT,CAIRGATGAGDTQYF,TRBV10-3,TRBJ2-3,TRBD1,NA
TGCGCCAGCAGCTCTGGAGTCTCTAACACTGAAGCTTTCTTT,CASSSGVSNTEAFF,TRBV5-1,TRBJ1-1,NA,NA
TGTGCCAGCAGCCCAGACAGGGGGCGCAACTATGGCTACACCTTC,CASSPDRGRNYGYTF,TRBV7-2,TRBJ1-2,TRBD1,few
TGTGCCACCAGCAGGGGACAGGACCTCTCCTACGAGCAGTACTTC,CATSRGQDLSYEQYF,TRBV15,TRBJ2-7,TRBD1,once
TGTGCCAGCAGAGAAGCGGGGACCGGGGAGCTGTTTTTT,CASREAGTGELFF,TRBV6-2/TRBV6-3,TRBJ2-2,TRBD2,NA
TGTGCCAGCAGGAGTCCCTGGGGACTGGACTCCTACAATGAGCAGTTCTTC,CASRSPWGLDSYNEQFF,TRBV11-3,TRBJ2-1,NA,NA
TGTGCCAGCAGAGCGGGAGGGCCCTCCTTGGAGCAGTTCTTC,CASRAGGPSLEQFF,TRBV12-3/TRBV12-4,TRBJ2-1,TRBD2,NA
TGTGCCAGCAGCCCCAGCGGGTTCTCCTACGAGCAGTACTTC,CASSPSGFSYEQYF,TRBV7-9,TRBJ2-7,NA,NA
TGTGCCAGCATCCCACGGGGGGGATTCCATCAGCCCCAGCATTTT,CASIPRGGFHQPQHF,TRBV6-6,TRBJ1-5,NA,few
TGTGCCAGCAGCGTTGAGACTAGCGGGATTTACGAGCAGTACTTC,CASSVETSGIYEQYF,TRBV7-9,TRBJ2-7,TRBD2,few
TGTGCCAGCAGGGACTTTCAGACAGCAAACACTGAAGCTTTCTTT,CASRDFQTANTEAFF,TRBV6-5,TRBJ1-1,NA,few
TGTGCCAGCAGCCAGGGCCACCAAGAGACCCAGTACTTC,CASSQGHQETQYF,TRBV12-3/TRBV12-4,TRBJ2-5,NA,NA
TGTGCCAGCCTCGGACAGCCCTCAGGTCAGCCCCAGCATTTT,CASLGQPSGQPQHF,TRBV6-1,TRBJ1-5,NA,many
TGTGCCAGCAGCTTCGTTCGGACAGGGGGCAACGAGCAGTACTTC,CASSFVRTGGNEQYF,TRBV6-5,TRBJ2-7,TRBD1,NA
TGCAGTGACGTCCCGGGACTAGCGGGAGGGCTCGAGCAGTACTTC,CSDVPGLAGGLEQYF,TRBV20-1,TRBJ2-7,TRBD2,few
TGTGCCAGCAGCGTGGGACAGGGGCCGACTAACTATGGCTACACCTTC,CASSVGQGPTNYGYTF,TRBV5-4,TRBJ1-2,TRBD1,few
TGTGCCAGCAGTATACAGTGGTACGAGCAGTACTTC,CASSIQWYEQYF,TRBV6-1,TRBJ2-7,NA,NA
TGTGCCAGCAGCTTGGAAGGGGCCCTTAAAGCTTTCTTT,CASSLEGALKAFF,TRBV5-4,TRBJ1-1,NA,NA
TGTGCCAGCAGCCCTAGACTAGCAACATCCTACAATGAGCAGTTCTTC,CASSPRLATSYNEQFF,TRBV12-3/TRBV12-4,TRBJ2-1,TRBD2,few